Listed here are 25 T cell receptor beta chains from one sample, sequenced in a study of T cells expressing NK-cell markers. For each CDR3 protein, TCRdb gives one entry from its re-call of the 5' RACE reads, without DNA. The sample totals about half a million distinct CDR3 sequences. Sequencing was done on a sample of blood T cells: a sorted CD56 or NKG2C T cell subset, CD4+ or CD8+ T cells, or bulk PBMC T cells (not recorded which). The source of these receptors is a woman between 50 and 59 years old in good health.

The chain joins TRBV5-1 to TRBJ2-1; TCRdb designates TRBD2, a call that cannot be tested without DNA. The CDR3 consists of 17 residues. CDR1 SGHRS and CDR2 YFSETQ come from the germline V gene. The CDR3: CASSLDPRIGRTGEQFF.

The genes are TRBV18 and TRBJ2-1; the D call from TCRdb, TRBD2, cannot be confirmed without DNA. CDR1 and CDR2 from the germline V gene are KGHSH and LQKENI. The CDR3 runs 15 residues. CDR3: CASSLDFATFDEQFF.

The chain has TRBV9 and TRBJ2-1; TCRdb indicates TRBD2, and absent DNA this call remains unverified. Germline values: CDR1 SGDLS, CDR2 YYNGEE. The CDR3 contains 19 residues. The CDR3 sequence: CASSVEGLAGARSYNEQFF. The complete variable domain, with remaining parts taken from reference TRBV9 and TRBJ2-1, reads DSGVTQTPKHLITATGQRVTLRCSPRSGDLSVYWYQQSLDQGLQFLIQYYNGEERAKGNILERFSAQQFPDLHSELNLSSLELGDSALYFCASSVEGLAGARSYNEQFFGPGTRLTVL.

The V call is TRBV10-3, the J call TRBJ2-6; TCRdb calls TRBD1, which cannot be checked without DNA. Germline V gene data show CDR1 as ENHRY and CDR2 as SYGVKD. This CDR3 is built from 15 residues. CDR3 residues: CAISGDRAGANVLTF.

The rearrangement links TRBV6-2 or TRBV6-3 to TRBJ2-2; TCRdb returns TRBD2, unconfirmable since there is no DNA. There are 13 residues in the CDR3. The germline V gene has CDR1 MNHEY and CDR2 SVGEGT. The CDR3: CASITPRLGELFF.

This chain uses TRBV12-3 or TRBV12-4 with TRBJ1-2; without DNA, the TCRdb call of TRBD1 cannot be checked. CDR3 length: 13 residues. CDR3 protein: CAIGQGVNYGYTF.

The V call is TRBV10-1, the J call TRBJ2-2; lacking DNA, the TRBD2 call made by TCRdb goes unchecked. Germline lookup yields CDR1 WNHNN and CDR2 SYGVQD (reference sequence). CDR3 length: 17 amino acids. This chain's CDR3 is CASSKGGLADNTGELFF.

The CDR3 loop reads CASSPLRSSNIHF. The chain links TRBV11-2 to TRBJ1-6; no DNA is available, so the TRBD1 call from TCRdb remains unchecked. CDR1 is SGHAT, CDR2 FQNNGV, per germline. The CDR3 length is 13 residues.

The chain combines TRBV3-1 with TRBJ2-2; TCRdb gives TRBD1 as the D gene, but with no DNA this cannot be confirmed. Germline-derived CDR1 and CDR2 are LGHDT and YNNKEL (reference sequence). This CDR3 has 15 amino acids. CDR3 sequence reads: CASSQGAPGTGELFF.

The chain employs TRBV3-1 and TRBJ1-1. The CDR3 has 13 amino acids. Germline values: CDR1 LGHDT, CDR2 YNNKEL (reference sequence). The CDR3 reads CASSREVNTEAFF. The full variable domain, rest sourced from reference TRBV3-1 and TRBJ1-1, is DTAVSQTPKYLVTQMGNDKSIKCEQNLGHDTMYWYKQDSKKFLKIMFSYNNKELIINETVPNRFSPKSPDKAHLNLHINSLELGDSAVYFCASSREVNTEAFFGQGTRLTVV.

The genes are TRBV5-8 and TRBJ2-1; the D gene TCRdb calls, TRBD1, cannot be checked with no DNA. CDR1 and CDR2 from the germline V gene are SGHTS and YDEGEE. The CDR3 loop spans 19 amino acids. Here the CDR3 reads CASSHQLRTGIAHYNEQFF.

This rearrangement joins TRBV6-2 or TRBV6-3 to TRBJ2-1; the D call of TRBD1 rests on TCRdb alone, since no DNA is present to check it. Germline CDR1 reads MNHEY; CDR2 reads SVGEGT. The CDR3 contains 15 residues. Here the CDR3 reads CASSPGTGKSNEQFF.

The chain uses TRBV9 and TRBJ2-1; there is no DNA to check the TCRdb D call of TRBD2. CDR1 is SGDLS and CDR2 is YYNGEE in the germline V gene. The CDR3 has 16 residues. CDR3 sequence reads: CASSARLATSYNEQFF.

The chain carries TRBV9 and TRBJ2-2; the D gene TCRdb calls, TRBD2, cannot be checked with no DNA. The germline V gene encodes CDR1 SGDLS and CDR2 YYNGEE. The CDR3 spans 15 residues. The CDR3 is CASSAGPRPFRELFF.

V usage is TRBV7-7 and J usage is TRBJ2-1. This CDR3 has 13 residues. The germline V gene encodes CDR1 SSHAT and CDR2 FNYEAQ (reference sequence). The CDR3 here is CASSLNPMDEQFF. Full variable domain (rest looked up from reference TRBV7-7 and TRBJ2-1): GAGVSQSPRYKVTKRGQDVTLRCDPISSHATLYWYQQALGQGPEFLTYFNYEAQPDKSGLPSDRFSAERPEGSISTLTIQRTEQRDSAMYRCASSLNPMDEQFFGPGTRLTVL.

The genes are TRBV2 and TRBJ1-1. The CDR3 has 12 amino acids. Looked up from germline, CDR1 is SNHLY and CDR2 is FYNNEI. CDR3 in amino acids: CASSEVGTEAFF.

This chain connects TRBV4-2 to TRBJ2-3; TCRdb reports TRBD1, a call that lacks DNA to check it against. This CDR3 contains 19 residues. CDR1 LGHNA and CDR2 YNFKEQ come from the germline V gene. CDR3: CASSPMGAGEGFSTDTQYF.

This rearrangement joins TRBV7-2 to TRBJ2-7; the TRBD1 assignment by TCRdb is unverifiable without DNA. CDR1 and CDR2 (germline): SGHTA, FQGNSA. This CDR3 has 15 residues. The CDR3 spells CASSLYQGLVDEQYF. Together with reference TRBV7-2 and TRBJ2-7, the CDR3 gives the full variable domain: GAGVSQSPSNKVTEKGKDVELRCDPISGHTALYWYRQSLGQGLEFLIYFQGNSAPDKSGLPSDRFSAERTGGSVSTLTIQRTQQEDSAVYLCASSLYQGLVDEQYFGPGTRLTVT.

The genes are TRBV11-3 and TRBJ2-7; TCRdb calls TRBD1, which cannot be checked without DNA. The CDR3 contains 14 residues. CDR1 and CDR2 from the germline V gene are SGHNT and YENEEA. The CDR3 reads CASSATGTGSEQYF.

The rearrangement uses TRBV24-1 and TRBJ2-1; TCRdb returns TRBD2, unconfirmable since there is no DNA. This CDR3 is built from 14 residues. CDR1 is KGHDR, CDR2 SFDVKD, per germline. The CDR3 loop reads CATRTSGSSSEQFF.

The chain uses TRBV2 and TRBJ2-3. The CDR3 is 14 residues long. CDR1 and CDR2 from the germline V gene are SNHLY and FYNNEI. The CDR3 sequence: CASSEDLLTDTQYF.

The V and J genes are TRBV7-9 and TRBJ2-7; the D call from TCRdb, TRBD1, cannot be confirmed without DNA. Per the germline V gene, CDR1 is SEHNR and CDR2 is FQNEAQ (reference sequence). The CDR3 has 12 amino acids. The CDR3 loop is CASSFTGVEQYF.

The chain is built from TRBV7-3 and TRBJ1-1; the D call of TRBD1 rests on TCRdb alone, since no DNA is present to check it. Germline V lookup: CDR1 SGHTA, CDR2 FQGTGA. The CDR3 runs 17 residues. The CDR3 loop reads CASSPNGGVAVNTEAFF.

The chain couples TRBV2 to TRBJ2-4; the TRBD1 assignment by TCRdb is unverifiable without DNA. The germline CDR1 and CDR2 sequences are SNHLY and FYNNEI. The CDR3 spans 11 residues. The CDR3: CASSDMGGGYF. Looking up the rest from reference TRBV2 and TRBJ2-4 gives the full variable domain: EPEVTQTPSHQVTQMGQEVILRCVPISNHLYFYWYRQILGQKVEFLVSFYNNEISEKSEIFDDQFSVERPDGSNFTLKIRSTKLEDSAMYFCASSDMGGGYFGAGTRLSVL.

The rearrangement uses TRBV11-2 and TRBJ2-3; TCRdb designates TRBD1, a call that cannot be tested without DNA. Looked up from germline, CDR1 is SGHAT and CDR2 is FQNNGV. The CDR3 is made up of 14 amino acids. This CDR3 reads CASSSIIRADTQYF.